These 3 T cell receptor beta chains share one sample of origin, sequenced in a study of radiotherapy plus CTLA-4 blockade in lung cancer. Here immunoSEQ multiplex PCR was the method, and the copy in TCRdb shows in-frame clones only, minus some. Among about 110,000 clones, about 85% were seen once, and the ten largest hold around 2%. The sequencing here drew on peripheral blood, taken from a patient treated with radiotherapy plus ipilimumab. The source of these receptors is a human donor with non-small cell lung cancer that progressed on radiotherapy plus ipilimumab. Some clones in this sample may be carry-over from other donors' samples.

The chain carries TRBV7-2 and TRBJ1-6; the match to TRBD1 covers 7 bases. After removal of 5 bases from V and 7 bases from J, the junction contained 8 bases not matched to a gene. Germline V lookup: CDR1 SGHTA, CDR2 FQGNSA. The CDR3 spans 15 residues. The CDR3 spells CASSIVTGQNSPLHF. In DNA form, the CDR3 reads TGTGCCAGCAGCATCGTGACAGGGCAAAATTCACCCCTCCACTTT.

This rearrangement joins TRBV15 to TRBJ2-3, with 8 nucleotides matching TRBD2. The CDR3 loop spans 16 amino acids. J was trimmed by 2 bases and V by 3 bases; bases with no gene match: 7. The germline V gene encodes CDR1 LNHNV and CDR2 YYDKDF (reference sequence). This CDR3 reads CATSRARTSYTDTQYF. CDR3 sequence (DNA): TGTGCCACCAGCAGGGCCAGGACTAGCTACACAGATACGCAGTATTTT.

The chain recombines TRBV5-8 with TRBJ1-2; a possible D gene is TRBD1 (5 bases). This CDR3 comprises 14 residues. Looked up from germline, CDR1 is SGHTS and CDR2 is YDEGEE. The germline V and J ends were trimmed by 0 bases and 8 bases, with 14 bases remaining between them. CDR3 sequence reads: CASSLGPGVEGYTF. The DNA for the CDR3 is TGTGCCAGCAGCTTGGGGCCGGGGGTGGAAGGCTACACCTTC.